Listed here is a single T cell receptor (beta chain). Authors' analysis steps: Reference gene primer amplification gave nucleated cell count estimates. This table comes from immunoSEQ multiplex PCR, and its TCRdb copy is limited to in-frame clones, with some not included. V and J calls and clone size are copied from that table; D and trimming were computed from the DNA. The sample records over 200,000 clones, over 70% being singletons. The data stem from a study of blood T cell repertoires in COVID-19. For the study at large: The cDNA or gDNA used as material had been derived from T cells, B-cell-depleted T cells, or PBMCs.

Losses at the gene ends were 10 bases for V and 0 bases for J; bases not matched to a gene: 12. CDR1 and CDR2 from the germline V gene are MNHEY and SVGAGI. The CDR3 loop spans 15 amino acids. This rearrangement joins TRBV6-5 to TRBJ2-7; TRBD2 matches 7 bases. Specimen: peripheral blood. The sequence was obtained from a woman older than 75 with acute or convalescent COVID-19. The CDR3 bases are TGTGCCACGGAGGAAAGCGGGATCCCCTCCTACGAGCAGTACTTC. Protein: CATEESGIPSYEQYF.